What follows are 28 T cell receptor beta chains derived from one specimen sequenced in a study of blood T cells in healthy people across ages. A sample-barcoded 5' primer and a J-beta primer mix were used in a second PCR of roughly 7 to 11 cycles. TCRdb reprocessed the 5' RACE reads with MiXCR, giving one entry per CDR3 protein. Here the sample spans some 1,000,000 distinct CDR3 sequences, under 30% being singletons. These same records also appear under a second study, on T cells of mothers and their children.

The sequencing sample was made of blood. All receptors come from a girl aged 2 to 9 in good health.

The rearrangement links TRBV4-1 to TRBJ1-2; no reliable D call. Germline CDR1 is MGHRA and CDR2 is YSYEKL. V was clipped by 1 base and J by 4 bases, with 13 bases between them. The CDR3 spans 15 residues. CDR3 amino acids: CASSQVYTRPYGYTF. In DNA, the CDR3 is TGCGCCAGCAGCCAAGTATACACCCGACCCTATGGCTACACCTTC.

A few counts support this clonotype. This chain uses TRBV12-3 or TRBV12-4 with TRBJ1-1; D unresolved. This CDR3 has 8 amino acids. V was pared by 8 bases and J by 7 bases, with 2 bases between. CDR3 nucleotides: TGTGCCAGCGGTGAAGCTTTCTTT. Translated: CASGEAFF.

The CDR3 DNA reads as TGTGCCAGCTCGCCTCGGCGGCCAGGAGCTGACACAACTAATGAAAAACTGTTTTTT. It translates to CASSPRRPGADTTNEKLFF. The V and J genes are TRBV18 and TRBJ1-4; D is unresolved. This CDR3 contains 19 residues. CDR1 is KGHSH, CDR2 LQKENI, per germline. Trimming removed 6 bases at V and 0 bases at J, with 23 bases between.

The DNA of the CDR3 is TGTGCCAGCAGCCAAGAGAGAGGTGGAGCTCAAGAGACCCAGTACTTC. It codes for CASSQERGGAQETQYF. This rearrangement joins TRBV4-2 to TRBJ2-5; D remains ambiguous. The germline gives CDR1 LGHNA, CDR2 YNFKEQ. The V end lost 0 bases, the J end lost 2 bases, and 13 bases lay between the germline ends. This CDR3 is 16 amino acids long.

The CDR3, as DNA: TGTGCCAGCAGCTCCGGAGTAAGCATTACTGCCAAAAACATTCAGTACTTC. As protein: CASSSGVSITAKNIQYF. This chain links TRBV7-8 with TRBJ2-4; no clear D gene. The CDR3 contains 17 residues. V was clipped by 4 bases and J by 1 base, with 17 bases between them. The V gene's germline CDR1 is SGHVS and CDR2 FQNEAQ.

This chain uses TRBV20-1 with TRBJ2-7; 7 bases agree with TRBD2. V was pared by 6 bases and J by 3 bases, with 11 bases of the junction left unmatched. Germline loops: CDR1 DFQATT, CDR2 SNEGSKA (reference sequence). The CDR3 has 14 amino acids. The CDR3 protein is CSANAKTSFYEQYF. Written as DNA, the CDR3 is TGCAGTGCCAACGCTAAGACTAGCTTCTACGAGCAGTACTTC.

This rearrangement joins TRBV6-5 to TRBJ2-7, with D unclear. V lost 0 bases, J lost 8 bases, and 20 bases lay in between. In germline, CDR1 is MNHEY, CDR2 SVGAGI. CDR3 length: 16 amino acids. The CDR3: CASSYSDTALVWQQYF. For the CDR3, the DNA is TGTGCCAGCAGTTACTCCGACACCGCCCTGGTCTGGCAGCAGTACTTC.

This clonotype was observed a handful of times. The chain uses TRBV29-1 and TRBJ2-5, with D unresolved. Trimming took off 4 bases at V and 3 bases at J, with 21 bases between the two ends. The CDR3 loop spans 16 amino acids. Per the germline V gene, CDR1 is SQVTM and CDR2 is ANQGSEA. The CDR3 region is CSVVPYKRDSKETQYF. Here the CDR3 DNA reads TGCAGCGTTGTGCCCTACAAAAGAGACTCCAAAGAGACCCAGTACTTC.

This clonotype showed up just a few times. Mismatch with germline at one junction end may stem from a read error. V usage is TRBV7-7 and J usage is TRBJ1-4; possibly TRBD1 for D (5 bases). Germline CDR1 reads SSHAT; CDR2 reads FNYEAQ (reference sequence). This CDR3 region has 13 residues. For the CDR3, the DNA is TGTGCTAGCAGCCGGGACCTGAATGAAAAACTGTTTTTT. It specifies CASSRDLNEKLFF.

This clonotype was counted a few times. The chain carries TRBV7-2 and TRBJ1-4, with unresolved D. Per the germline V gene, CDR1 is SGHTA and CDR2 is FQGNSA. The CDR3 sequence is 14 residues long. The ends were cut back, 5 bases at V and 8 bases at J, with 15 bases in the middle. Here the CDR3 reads CASSRSPIGEKLFF. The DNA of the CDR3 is TGTGCCAGCAGCAGGTCCCCCATAGGGGAAAAACTGTTTTTT.

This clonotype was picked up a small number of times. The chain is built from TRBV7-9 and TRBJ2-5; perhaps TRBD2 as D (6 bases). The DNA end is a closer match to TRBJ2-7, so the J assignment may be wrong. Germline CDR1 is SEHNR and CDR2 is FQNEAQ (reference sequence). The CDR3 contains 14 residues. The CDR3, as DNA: TGTGCCAGCAGTCCCATGGGGGGTTCCCACGAGCAGTACTTC. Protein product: CASSPMGGSHEQYF.

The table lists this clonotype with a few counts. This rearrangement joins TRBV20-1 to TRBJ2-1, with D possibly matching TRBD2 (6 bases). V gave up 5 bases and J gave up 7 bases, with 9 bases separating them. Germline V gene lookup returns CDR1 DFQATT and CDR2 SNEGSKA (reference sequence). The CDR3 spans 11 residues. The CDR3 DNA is TGCAGTGCTTATAGCGGAAATGAGCAGTTCTTC. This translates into CSAYSGNEQFF.

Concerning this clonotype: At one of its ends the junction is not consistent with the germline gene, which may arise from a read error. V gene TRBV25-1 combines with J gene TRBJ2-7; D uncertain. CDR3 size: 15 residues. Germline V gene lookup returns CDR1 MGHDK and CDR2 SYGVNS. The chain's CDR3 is CASSDLFKTLSEQYF. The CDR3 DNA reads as TGCGCCAGCAGTGATCTATTCAAGACCCTCAGTGAGCAGTACTTC.

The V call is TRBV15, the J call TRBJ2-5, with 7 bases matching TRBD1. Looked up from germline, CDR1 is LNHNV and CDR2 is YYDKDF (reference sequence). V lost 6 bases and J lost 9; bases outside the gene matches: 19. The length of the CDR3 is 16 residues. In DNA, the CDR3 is TGTGCCACCAGTACATACCGGGACAGACCAACAGGCTCCCAGTACTTC. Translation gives CATSTYRDRPTGSQYF. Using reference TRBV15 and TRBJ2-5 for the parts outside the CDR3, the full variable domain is DAMVIQNPRYQVTQFGKPVTLSCSQTLNHNVMYWYQQKSSQAPKLLFHYYDKDFNNEADTPDNFQSRRPNTSFCFLDIRSPGLGDTAMYLCATSTYRDRPTGSQYFGPGTRLLVL.

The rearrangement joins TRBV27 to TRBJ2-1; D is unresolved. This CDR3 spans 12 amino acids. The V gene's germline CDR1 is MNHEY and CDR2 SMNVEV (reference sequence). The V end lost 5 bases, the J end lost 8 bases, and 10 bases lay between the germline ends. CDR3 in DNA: TGTGCCAGCAGTCCCGATTATTATGAGCAGTTCTTC. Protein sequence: CASSPDYYEQFF.

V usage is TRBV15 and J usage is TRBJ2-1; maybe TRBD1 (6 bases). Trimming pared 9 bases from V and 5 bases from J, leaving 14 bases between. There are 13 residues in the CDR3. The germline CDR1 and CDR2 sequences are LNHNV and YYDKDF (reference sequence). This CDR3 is CATRGTPNNEQFF. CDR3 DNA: TGTGCCACTCGTGGGACACCTAACAATGAGCAGTTCTTC.

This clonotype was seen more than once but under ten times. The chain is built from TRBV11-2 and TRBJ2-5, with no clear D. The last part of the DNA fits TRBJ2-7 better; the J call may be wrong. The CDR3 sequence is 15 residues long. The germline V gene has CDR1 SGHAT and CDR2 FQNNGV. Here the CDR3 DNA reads TGTGCCAGCAGCTTAGATAAAGGGATCCCCTACGAGCAGTACTTC. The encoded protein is CASSLDKGIPYEQYF.

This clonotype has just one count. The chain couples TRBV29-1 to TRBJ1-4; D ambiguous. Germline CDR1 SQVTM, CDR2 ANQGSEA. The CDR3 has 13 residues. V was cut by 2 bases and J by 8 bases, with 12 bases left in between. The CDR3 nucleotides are TGCAGCGTTGAATCCCCGGTCGGCGAAAAACTGTTTTTT. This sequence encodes CSVESPVGEKLFF.

The CDR3 here is CASSVDYEGKESGYTF. In DNA, the CDR3 is TGTGCCAGCAGCGTAGACTATGAGGGGAAGGAGAGCGGCTACACCTTC. The chain recombines TRBV9 with TRBJ1-2; D might be TRBD1 (5 bases). Germline V gene sequence: CDR1 SGDLS, CDR2 YYNGEE. V dropped 0 bases and J dropped 8 bases, with 20 bases sitting between them. This CDR3 is 16 amino acids long. Full variable domain (outside the CDR3, taken from reference TRBV9 and TRBJ1-2): DSGVTQTPKHLITATGQRVTLRCSPRSGDLSVYWYQQSLDQGLQFLIQYYNGEERAKGNILERFSAQQFPDLHSELNLSSLELGDSALYFCASSVDYEGKESGYTFGSGTRLTVV.

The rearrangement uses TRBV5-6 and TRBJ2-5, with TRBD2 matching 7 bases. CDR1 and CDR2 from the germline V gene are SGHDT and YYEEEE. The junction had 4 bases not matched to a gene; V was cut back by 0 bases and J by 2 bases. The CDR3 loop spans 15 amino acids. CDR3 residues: CASSLVRGTQETQYF. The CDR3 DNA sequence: TGTGCCAGCAGCTTGGTGCGGGGGACTCAAGAGACCCAGTACTTC. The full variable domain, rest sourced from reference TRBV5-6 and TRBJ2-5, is DAGVTQSPTHLIKTRGQQVTLRCSPKSGHDTVSWYQQALGQGPQFIFQYYEEEERQRGNFPDRFSGHQFPNYSSELNVNALLLGDSALYLCASSLVRGTQETQYFGPGTRLLVL.

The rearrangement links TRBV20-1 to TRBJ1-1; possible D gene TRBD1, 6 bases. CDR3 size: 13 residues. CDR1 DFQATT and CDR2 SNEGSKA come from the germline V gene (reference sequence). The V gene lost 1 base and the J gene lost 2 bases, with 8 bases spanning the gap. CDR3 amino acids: CSARGDINTEAFF. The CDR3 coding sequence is TGCAGTGCTAGAGGGGACATAAACACTGAAGCTTTCTTT.

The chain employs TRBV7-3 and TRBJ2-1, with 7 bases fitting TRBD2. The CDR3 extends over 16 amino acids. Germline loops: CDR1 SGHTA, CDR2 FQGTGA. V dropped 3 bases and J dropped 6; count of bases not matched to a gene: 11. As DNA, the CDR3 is TGTGCCAGCAGCTTCGCACCCGTGACTAGCCCCAATGAGCAGTTCTTC. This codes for CASSFAPVTSPNEQFF.

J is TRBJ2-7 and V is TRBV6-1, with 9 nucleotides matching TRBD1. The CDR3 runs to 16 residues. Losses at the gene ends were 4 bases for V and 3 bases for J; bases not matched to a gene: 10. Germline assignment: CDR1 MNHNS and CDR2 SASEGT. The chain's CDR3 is CASSAPRDRANYEQYF. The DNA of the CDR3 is TGTGCCAGCAGTGCGCCCCGGGACAGGGCTAACTACGAGCAGTACTTC.

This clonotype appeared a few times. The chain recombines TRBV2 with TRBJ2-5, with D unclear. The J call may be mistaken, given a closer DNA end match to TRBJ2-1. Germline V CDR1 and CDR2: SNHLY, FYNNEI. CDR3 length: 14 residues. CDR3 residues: CASILRSSVLKQFF. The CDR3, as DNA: TGTGCCAGCATTCTTCGATCATCCGTACTTAAGCAGTTCTTC.

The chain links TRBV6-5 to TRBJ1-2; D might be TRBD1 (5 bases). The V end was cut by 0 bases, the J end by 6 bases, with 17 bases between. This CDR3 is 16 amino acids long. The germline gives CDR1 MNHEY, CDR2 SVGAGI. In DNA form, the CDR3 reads TGTGCCAGCAGTTACTCGAGCAGTCCAGGGATTGATGGCTACACCTTC. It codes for CASSYSSSPGIDGYTF.

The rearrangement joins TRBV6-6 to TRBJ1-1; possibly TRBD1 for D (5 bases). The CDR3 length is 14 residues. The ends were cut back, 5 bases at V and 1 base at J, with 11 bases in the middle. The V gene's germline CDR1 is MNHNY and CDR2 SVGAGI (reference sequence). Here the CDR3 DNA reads TGTGCCAGCAGTCATGGGGGACGGAACACTGAAGCTTTCTTT. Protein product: CASSHGGRNTEAFF.

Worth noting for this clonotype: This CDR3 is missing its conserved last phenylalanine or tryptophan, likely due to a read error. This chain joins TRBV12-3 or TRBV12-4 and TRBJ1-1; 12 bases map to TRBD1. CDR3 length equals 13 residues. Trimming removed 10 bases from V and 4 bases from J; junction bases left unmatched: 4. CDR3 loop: CATRDRGLTEAFV. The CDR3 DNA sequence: TGTGCCACCCGGGACAGGGGGCTCACTGAAGCTTTCGTT.

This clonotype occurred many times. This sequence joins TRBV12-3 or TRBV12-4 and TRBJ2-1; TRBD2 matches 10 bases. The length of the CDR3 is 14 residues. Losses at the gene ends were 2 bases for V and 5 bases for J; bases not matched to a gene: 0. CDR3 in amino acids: CASSLLAGDNEQFF. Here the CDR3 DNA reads TGTGCCAGCAGTTTACTAGCGGGGGACAATGAGCAGTTCTTC.